The rows below give T cell receptor beta chains drawn from one sample of a study of OX40 agonist ivuxolimab in advanced cancers. Here immunoSEQ multiplex PCR was the method, and the copy in TCRdb shows in-frame clones only, minus some. The sample holds over 100,000 clones, over 75% seen once. The sequencing used CD4+ or CD8+ T cells sorted from blood, collected in a trial of the OX40 agonist ivuxolimab. The source of these receptors is an adult with an advanced solid tumor such as melanoma, head and neck, liver or kidney cancer. CDR3s include the opening cysteine and the closing phenylalanine or tryptophan. Each record gives: clone size, D gene, J gene, V gene, CDR3 DNA, CDR3 protein. The D gene is left open where the match is weak. The size of a clone is reported for some rows only, either as once, few or many, or as a class for expanded clones.

clone size: -; D gene: -; J gene: TRBJ1-2; V gene: TRBV6-1; CDR3 DNA: TGTGCCAGCAGTGAAATATACTATGGCTACACCTTC; CDR3 protein: CASSEIYYGYTF
clone size: -; D gene: -; J gene: TRBJ2-3; V gene: TRBV7-9; CDR3 DNA: TGTGCCAGCAGCTTAGCCCGGGGGACCGCAGATACGCAGTATTTT; CDR3 protein: CASSLARGTADTQYF
clone size: -; D gene: TRBD1; J gene: TRBJ2-5; V gene: TRBV7-9; CDR3 DNA: TGTGCCAGCAGCGCCCGGGACAGAGAGACCCAGTACTTC; CDR3 protein: CASSARDRETQYF
clone size: few; D gene: -; J gene: TRBJ2-4; V gene: TRBV28; CDR3 DNA: TGTGCCAGCAGCCGAGGTGACAGGAAAAACATTCAGTACTTC; CDR3 protein: CASSRGDRKNIQYF
clone size: -; D gene: -; J gene: TRBJ2-7; V gene: TRBV5-1; CDR3 DNA: TGCGCCACCCGAGGCGGGGCGTCCCAGGACGAGCAGTACTTC; CDR3 protein: CATRGGASQDEQYF
clone size: once; D gene: TRBD2; J gene: TRBJ2-5; V gene: TRBV18; CDR3 DNA: TGTGCCAGCTCACCGGGGCTAGCGGGGATGGAGACCCAGTACTTC; CDR3 protein: CASSPGLAGMETQYF
clone size: -; D gene: -; J gene: TRBJ1-2; V gene: TRBV6-5; CDR3 DNA: TGTGCCAGCAGTTACTCTACAGGGAGTAAAGGCTACACCTTC; CDR3 protein: CASSYSTGSKGYTF
clone size: -; D gene: TRBD1; J gene: TRBJ2-3; V gene: TRBV5-1; CDR3 DNA: TGCGCCAGCAGCTTGGGGGACAGGTTCTCAGATACGCAGTATTTT; CDR3 protein: CASSLGDRFSDTQYF
clone size: -; D gene: -; J gene: TRBJ1-6; V gene: TRBV21-1; CDR3 DNA: TGTGCCAGCAGCAAGGGGGAACAGGACAGGGATTCACCCCTCCACTTT; CDR3 protein: CASSKGEQDRDSPLHF
clone size: -; D gene: TRBD2; J gene: TRBJ2-7; V gene: TRBV9; CDR3 DNA: TGTGCCAGCAGCGTAGGCGGGGGAAGGGCCCCACACGAGCAGTACTTC; CDR3 protein: CASSVGGGRAPHEQYF
clone size: -; D gene: -; J gene: TRBJ1-2; V gene: TRBV9; CDR3 DNA: TGTGCCAGCAGCGTAGGAACACTGTCTAACTATGGCTACACCTTC; CDR3 protein: CASSVGTLSNYGYTF
clone size: -; D gene: TRBD2; J gene: TRBJ2-3; V gene: TRBV10-3; CDR3 DNA: TGTGCCATCCGGGTCGGCGGGGGGGATACGCAGTATTTT; CDR3 protein: CAIRVGGGDTQYF
clone size: -; D gene: -; J gene: TRBJ1-2; V gene: TRBV28; CDR3 DNA: TGTGCCAGCAGCTACCGGGCTCGGCTCGGCTACACCTTC; CDR3 protein: CASSYRARLGYTF
clone size: -; D gene: -; J gene: TRBJ2-1; V gene: TRBV10-1; CDR3 DNA: TGCGCCAGCAAGGGACTTTCCGACGAGCAGGAGAATGAGCAGTTCTTC; CDR3 protein: CASKGLSDEQENEQFF
clone size: -; D gene: TRBD2; J gene: TRBJ2-7; V gene: TRBV7-8; CDR3 DNA: TGTGCCAGCAGCCTTGCAGAGACTAGCGACGAGCAGTACTTC; CDR3 protein: CASSLAETSDEQYF
clone size: -; D gene: -; J gene: TRBJ1-5; V gene: TRBV5-1; CDR3 DNA: TGCGCCAGCAGCCCTCAATCGGATCAGCCCCAGCATTTT; CDR3 protein: CASSPQSDQPQHF
clone size: once; D gene: TRBD1; J gene: TRBJ2-5; V gene: TRBV10-2; CDR3 DNA: TGCGCCAGCAGTGATTTCCAGGGGGAGGAGACCCAGTACTTC; CDR3 protein: CASSDFQGEETQYF
clone size: -; D gene: -; J gene: TRBJ1-5; V gene: TRBV10-3; CDR3 DNA: TGTGCCATCAGTGAGTCGGTTCTACAGGGTCAAGGCAATCAGCCCCAGCATTTT; CDR3 protein: CAISESVLQGQGNQPQHF
clone size: -; D gene: -; J gene: TRBJ1-4; V gene: TRBV27; CDR3 DNA: TGTGCCAGCAGTATGGGACGCGGGTATGAAAAACTGTTTTTT; CDR3 protein: CASSMGRGYEKLFF
clone size: once; D gene: -; J gene: TRBJ1-4; V gene: TRBV4-3; CDR3 DNA: TGCGCCAGCAGCCAAGGGCAGGGAGATGAAAAACTGTTTTTT; CDR3 protein: CASSQGQGDEKLFF
clone size: -; D gene: -; J gene: TRBJ2-3; V gene: TRBV6-5; CDR3 DNA: TGTGCCGGGAGGGGGTCGTTGTCAGGGGATACGCAGTATTTT; CDR3 protein: CAGRGSLSGDTQYF
clone size: -; D gene: TRBD2; J gene: TRBJ2-7; V gene: TRBV19; CDR3 DNA: TGTGCCAGTAGCCGTTTCCTAGCGGGTGATCGATACGAGCAGTACTTC; CDR3 protein: CASSRFLAGDRYEQYF
clone size: -; D gene: -; J gene: TRBJ1-5; V gene: TRBV7-2; CDR3 DNA: TGTGCCAGCAGTACAATGACAGGTTATAGCAATCAGCCCCAGCATTTT; CDR3 protein: CASSTMTGYSNQPQHF
clone size: -; D gene: -; J gene: TRBJ1-4; V gene: TRBV10-3; CDR3 DNA: TGTGCCATCGGCACCGGAGGGAGCTCCCAAAAACTGTTTTTT; CDR3 protein: CAIGTGGSSQKLFF
clone size: -; D gene: -; J gene: TRBJ2-7; V gene: TRBV28; CDR3 DNA: TGTGCCAGCAGTTCAGCCACCGGACAGTACTCCTACGAGCAGTACTTC; CDR3 protein: CASSSATGQYSYEQYF
clone size: -; D gene: TRBD1; J gene: TRBJ1-2; V gene: TRBV2; CDR3 DNA: TGTGCCAGCAGTGAAGACCCAACTGGCAGGGGGCTCTATGGCTACACCTTC; CDR3 protein: CASSEDPTGRGLYGYTF
clone size: -; D gene: -; J gene: TRBJ1-4; V gene: TRBV21-1; CDR3 DNA: TGTGCCAGCAGCAAAGCGCCCTACGACATAAAACTGTTTTTT; CDR3 protein: CASSKAPYDIKLFF